Listed below are T cell receptor beta chains from one sample, sequenced in a study of blood T cell repertoires in COVID-19. Repertoires were generated with immunoSEQ multiplex PCR, while TCRdb's copy carries only in-frame clones and drops some. The sample has about 53,000 clones; 86% are singletons. The specimen sequenced was peripheral blood. These receptors were obtained from a man older than 75 with acute or convalescent COVID-19. CDR3s include the opening cysteine and the closing phenylalanine or tryptophan. The order of the fields is D gene, J gene, CDR3 length, V gene, clone size, CDR3 DNA, CDR3 protein. D genes are given only for firm matches. Clone size appears in some rows only: once, few, many, or a class for an expanded clone.

TRBD1	TRBJ2-1	15	TRBV27	NA	TGTGCCAGCAGCCTCGACAGGGGCCCCTACAATGAGCAGTTCTTC	CASSLDRGPYNEQFF
NA	TRBJ1-6	14	TRBV7-2	NA	TGTGCCAGCAGCTCGGGTGGCTATAATTCACCCCTCCACTTT	CASSSGGYNSPLHF
NA	TRBJ1-4	18	TRBV21-1	NA	TGTGCCAGCAGCAATAAGAGGCTATTGGGGACACCGATTTTCAAACTGTTTTTT	CASSNKRLLGTPIFKLFF
TRBD1	TRBJ2-7	14	TRBV14	NA	TGTGCCACAGGGCGGACAGGAAGCTCCTACGAGCAGTACTTC	CATGRTGSSYEQYF
NA	TRBJ2-1	16	TRBV6-6	NA	TGTGCCAGCAGTTACTCGAGTGGGGGGGCTTTGAATGAGCAGTTCTTC	CASSYSSGGALNEQFF
TRBD1	TRBJ1-2	16	TRBV9	NA	TGTGCCAGCAGCGTGGACGGACAGGGAACGCCGAGTGGCTACACCTTC	CASSVDGQGTPSGYTF
NA	TRBJ1-2	14	TRBV7-9	NA	TGTGCCAGCAGCTCGACGGTGGTAACGGGAGGCTACACCTTC	CASSSTVVTGGYTF
NA	TRBJ2-7	11	TRBV7-9	NA	TGTGCCAGCAGCCAGGACTACGAGCAGTACTTC	CASSQDYEQYF
TRBD1	TRBJ1-5	14	TRBV19	NA	TGTGCCAGTAGCCACTTGACAGGGAATCAGCCCCAGCATTTT	CASSHLTGNQPQHF
NA	TRBJ2-5	14	TRBV2	NA	TGTGCCAGCACCCCGGCCAGGGAACAAGAGACCCAGTACTTC	CASTPAREQETQYF
TRBD1	TRBJ2-5	14	TRBV9	few	TGTGCCAGCAACCGGGACAGATTACAAGAGACCCAGTACTTC	CASNRDRLQETQYF
TRBD1	TRBJ1-1	13	TRBV2	NA	TGTGCCAGCAGGGGACAGGGGGACACTGAAGCTTTCTTT	CASRGQGDTEAFF
TRBD1	TRBJ1-2	15	TRBV19	NA	TGTGCCAGTAGTTCTGGGACAGGGACGAACTATGGCTACACCTTC	CASSSGTGTNYGYTF
TRBD1	TRBJ2-7	15	TRBV11-3	NA	TGTGCCAGCAGCTTAGGTGGACAGGGAATATACGAGCAGTACTTC	CASSLGGQGIYEQYF
NA	TRBJ1-3	12	TRBV9	NA	TGTGCCAGCAGCCCCCGTGGAAACACCATATATTTT	CASSPRGNTIYF
NA	TRBJ2-7	12	TRBV12-3/TRBV12-4	NA	TGTGCCAGCAGTTTTAGTGGCTACGAGCAGTACTTC	CASSFSGYEQYF
TRBD1	TRBJ2-2	16	TRBV11-3	NA	TGTGCCAGCAGTCACAGGGGACAGGGGAACACCGGGGAGCTGTTTTTT	CASSHRGQGNTGELFF
TRBD1	TRBJ1-1	16	TRBV11-2	NA	TGTGCCAGCAGCGTCGGCAGGGGGGAGCTGAACACTGAAGCTTTCTTT	CASSVGRGELNTEAFF